One sample yielded the 20 T cell receptor beta chains listed below, sequenced in a study of beta chain features in type 1 diabetes. Sequenced material consisted of expressed TCRB transcripts (all of the isolated RNA was reverse transcribed). Only in-frame clones appear in the TCRdb table, and some are missing; sequencing was by immunoSEQ multiplex PCR. The table lists about 620,000 clones, roughly 15% of them singletons. Sequenced: naive CD4+ T cells from blood. The source is a man younger than 30 in good health.

Comments on this clone: Other DNA sequences in the same sample also yield this CDR3. This chain connects TRBV7-9 to TRBJ2-5; D is possibly TRBD1 or TRBD2 (5 bases each). Trimming cost V 1 base and J 5 bases, with 14 bases left between them. CDR1 and CDR2 (germline): SEHNR, FQNEAQ (reference sequence). The CDR3 sequence is 15 residues long. The CDR3 loop is CASSLVGLAGETQYF. In DNA form, the CDR3 reads TGTGCCAGCAGCTTAGTGGGGCTAGCCGGGGAGACCCAGTACTTC.

In this sample, this clone turned up a few times. This sequence joins TRBV9 and TRBJ2-7; D unresolved. V gave up 1 base and J gave up 0 bases, with 11 bases separating them. The germline CDR1 and CDR2 sequences are SGDLS and YYNGEE. The CDR3 extends over 15 amino acids. The CDR3: CASSVQAAFSYEQYF. CDR3 in DNA: TGTGCCAGCAGCGTACAGGCGGCTTTCTCCTACGAGCAGTACTTC.

There are a few counts of this clone. V usage is TRBV4-3 and J usage is TRBJ2-5, with 9 bases identical to TRBD2. This CDR3 is built from 17 residues. The trim removed 4 bases at V and 2 bases at J, leaving 11 bases unmatched. In germline, CDR1 is LGHNA, CDR2 YSLEER. CDR3 sequence (DNA): TGCGCCAGCAGCCGGAATGGGGCGGGAGGGCCTCAAGAGACCCAGTACTTC. It is translated as CASSRNGAGGPQETQYF.

A single count supports this clone. The chain is built from TRBV28 and TRBJ1-2; possible D gene TRBD1, 5 bases. This CDR3 spans 13 amino acids. The ends were cut back, 5 bases at V and 8 bases at J, with 15 bases in the middle. Germline assignment: CDR1 MDHEN and CDR2 SYDVKM. The CDR3 here is CASSPWGGKGYTF. CDR3 DNA: TGTGCCAGCAGTCCCTGGGGCGGTAAGGGCTACACCTTC.

This clone has a handful of counts. CDR3 in DNA: TGTGCCAGCAGTGAAGCGGTTCGCGGGAGGGCCCTCTACAATGAGCAGTTCTTC. It specifies CASSEAVRGRALYNEQFF. The chain has TRBV2 and TRBJ2-1; TRBD2 matches at 9 bases. After removal of 0 bases from V and 3 bases from J, the junction contained 9 bases not matched to a gene. CDR1 and CDR2 (germline): SNHLY, FYNNEI. This CDR3 contains 18 residues.

The chain joins TRBV27 to TRBJ2-7, with 8 bases aligning to TRBD1. V lost 5 bases to trimming and J lost 6 bases; unmatched junction nucleotides: 3. Germline V gene data show CDR1 as MNHEY and CDR2 as SMNVEV (reference sequence). The CDR3 sequence is 12 residues long. The CDR3 loop is CASSPDRGEQYF. DNA for the CDR3: TGTGCCAGCAGTCCTGACAGGGGCGAGCAGTACTTC.

This clone appeared a few times. J is TRBJ2-5 and V is TRBV28; a weak D match, TRBD1 (6 bases). The CDR3 covers 14 residues. The V gene's germline CDR1 is MDHEN and CDR2 SYDVKM. Trimming removed 6 bases at V and 3 bases at J, with 14 bases between. The CDR3 nucleotides read TGTGCCAGCAGCCAAGGACAGCCGAAAGAGACCCAGTACTTC. The encoded protein is CASSQGQPKETQYF.

This clone was counted only a few times. This chain connects TRBV4-3 to TRBJ2-2; possible D gene TRBD2, 6 bases. The V gene lost 0 bases and the J gene lost 6 bases, with 20 bases spanning the gap. The CDR3 spans 18 residues. Germline CDR1 is LGHNA and CDR2 is YSLEER. CDR3 region: CASSQESPSSASAGELFF. Written as DNA, the CDR3 is TGCGCCAGCAGCCAAGAAAGTCCCTCCTCGGCTAGCGCCGGGGAGCTGTTTTTT.

A few counts support this clone. The CDR3: CASSLPGPNEKLFF. The CDR3 DNA follows: TGTGCCAGCAGTTTACCGGGGCCTAATGAAAAACTGTTTTTT. The chain couples TRBV27 to TRBJ1-4; possible D gene TRBD1, 5 bases. Trimming removed 2 bases at V and 3 bases at J, with 7 bases between. This CDR3 comprises 14 residues. CDR1 and CDR2 (germline): MNHEY, SMNVEV (reference sequence).

The rearrangement links TRBV4-2 to TRBJ1-5, with D unclear. Germline V lookup: CDR1 LGHNA, CDR2 YNFKEQ. CDR3 length: 13 amino acids. Trimming took 0 bases from V and 7 from J, leaving 7 bases between them. CDR3 bases: TGTGCCAGCAGCCAAGATGGGGAGCAGCCCCAGCATTTT. This translates into CASSQDGEQPQHF.

The chain recombines TRBV28 with TRBJ1-5; 11 nucleotides match TRBD1. Germline V gene lookup returns CDR1 MDHEN and CDR2 SYDVKM. Trimming cost V 2 bases and J 7 bases; bases outside gene matches: 7. The CDR3 sequence is 16 residues long. The DNA of the CDR3 is TGTGCCAGCAGTTTAGGCGGGACAGGGGGTAAACAGCCCCAGCATTTT. Its protein is CASSLGGTGGKQPQHF.

The rearrangement joins TRBV9 to TRBJ2-2, with 10 bases aligning to TRBD2. Germline V lookup: CDR1 SGDLS, CDR2 YYNGEE. The CDR3 covers 17 residues. V was clipped by 7 bases and J by 4 bases; unmatched bases: 13. The chain's CDR3 is CASRPGLAGVRTGELFF. The CDR3 nucleotides are TGTGCCAGCCGGCCGGGTCTAGCGGGGGTTCGCACCGGGGAGCTGTTTTTT.

This rearrangement joins TRBV29-1 to TRBJ2-1, with 7 bases that match TRBD1. V lost 6 bases, J lost 12 bases, and 11 bases stayed unmatched. CDR3 size: 12 residues. Germline CDR1 reads SQVTM; CDR2 reads ANQGSEA. In DNA form, the CDR3 reads TGCAGCGTATACCGGGACAGAACCCCGCAGTTCTTC. Protein sequence: CSVYRDRTPQFF.

The V and J genes are TRBV14 and TRBJ1-1; D not resolved. The CDR3 contains 13 residues. V lost 1 base to trimming and J lost 2 bases, with 5 bases between them. Germline CDR1 SGHDN, CDR2 FVKESK. The CDR3 sequence is CASSQGYNTEAFF. The CDR3 coding sequence is TGTGCCAGCAGCCAAGGTTATAACACTGAAGCTTTCTTT.

This chain joins TRBV6-6 and TRBJ1-5; TRBD1 might be the D (5 bases). There are 14 residues in the CDR3. CDR1 is MNHNY and CDR2 is SVGAGI in the germline V gene (reference sequence). V lost 8 bases, J lost 11 bases, and 22 bases lay in between. The CDR3 sequence is CASGAGLTSRSQHF. CDR3 sequence (DNA): TGTGCCAGCGGGGCAGGCCTTACATCGCGGTCCCAGCATTTT.

Only a few counts were recorded for this clone. V gene TRBV4-2 combines with J gene TRBJ1-2; D gene ambiguous. The CDR3 covers 13 residues. Germline V gives CDR1 LGHNA, CDR2 YNFKEQ. V lost 9 bases and J 4 bases, leaving 15 bases between the germline ends. The CDR3 bases are TGTGCCAGTCGGACGGCGGATTCCTATGGCTACACCTTC. Translated: CASRTADSYGYTF.

The chain links TRBV9 to TRBJ2-5; no definite D call. The CDR3 runs 14 residues. V lost 1 base and J lost 2, with 9 bases in between. Germline assignment: CDR1 SGDLS and CDR2 YYNGEE. This chain's CDR3 is CASSVTAVQETQYF. In DNA, the CDR3 is TGTGCCAGCAGCGTAACAGCAGTGCAAGAGACCCAGTACTTC.

This clone was recorded a few times. CDR3 in DNA: TGTGCCAGCAGCTTACCAGGGACAGGGGGCTTTGAGCAGTTCTTC. It codes for CASSLPGTGGFEQFF. The chain links TRBV11-2 to TRBJ2-1; 12 bases are shared with TRBD1. V shed 2 bases and J 9 bases; nucleotides not matched to a gene: 5. This CDR3 has 15 residues. The germline CDR1 and CDR2 sequences are SGHAT and FQNNGV.

This clone was counted only a few times. The chain is built from TRBV4-2 and TRBJ2-2; D is perhaps TRBD1 (6 bases). Looked up from germline, CDR1 is LGHNA and CDR2 is YNFKEQ. This CDR3 is 16 amino acids long. Trimming took 1 base from V and 3 from J, leaving 12 bases between them. In nucleotides, the CDR3 is TGTGCCAGCAGCCAAGCTAGAAGGGGGTACACCGGGGAGCTGTTTTTT. Translated, it gives CASSQARRGYTGELFF.

The chain couples TRBV5-1 to TRBJ1-3, with D tentatively TRBD1 (6 bases). Germline V gives CDR1 SGHRS, CDR2 YFSETQ. With 1 base removed from V and 0 bases from J, the gap between germline ends came to 14 bases. The CDR3 runs to 17 residues. DNA of the CDR3: TGCGCCAGCAGCTTGACGCAGGGGTCCTACTCTGGAAACACCATATATTTT. It codes for CASSLTQGSYSGNTIYF.